These 7 T cell receptor beta chains originate from one sample sequenced in a study of blood T cell dynamics during melanoma immunotherapy. Time point given: pre-treatment baseline. Method: immunoSEQ multiplex PCR; TCRdb's copy keeps in-frame clones and lacks some. The table shows around 13,000 clones, with roughly 84% occurring only once. The sequenced sample was blood, obtained from a patient treated with checkpoint blockade. These receptors were taken from a human donor with melanoma.

This chain connects TRBV9 to TRBJ2-4; a weak D match, TRBD2 (7 bases). The CDR3 is made up of 13 amino acids. Trimming shortened V by 3 bases and J by 8 bases, and 12 bases separated the two germline ends. Germline assignment: CDR1 SGDLS and CDR2 YYNGEE. CDR3 region: CASSARGRDIQYF. DNA of the CDR3: TGTGCCAGCAGCGCGCGGGGGCGGGACATTCAGTACTTC.

The J gene is TRBJ2-5, the V gene TRBV5-4; 8 bases fit TRBD1. The CDR3 loop spans 15 amino acids. Germline assignment: CDR1 SGHNT and CDR2 YYREEE (reference sequence). The V and J ends lost 0 bases and 2 bases, in that order; junction bases with no gene match: 3. This CDR3 reads CASSLARTGQETQYF. The CDR3 DNA follows: TGTGCCAGCAGCTTGGCTCGGACAGGGCAAGAGACCCAGTACTTC.

The rearrangement joins TRBV19 to TRBJ2-2; D is possibly TRBD2 (6 bases). Germline V gene sequence: CDR1 LNHDA, CDR2 SQIVND (reference sequence). With 6 bases removed from V and 8 bases from J, the gap between germline ends came to 13 bases. This CDR3 has 13 residues. The CDR3, as DNA: TGTGCCAGTAGGGGACGGACTACTGGGGAGCTGTTTTTT. Its translation is CASRGRTTGELFF.

This clone has just a few counts. V gene TRBV7-8 combines with J gene TRBJ1-6, with D possibly TRBD1 on 5 matching bases. CDR3 length equals 14 residues. In germline, CDR1 is SGHVS, CDR2 FQNEAQ. Trimming removed 1 base at V and 7 bases at J, with 8 bases between. The CDR3 nucleotides are TGTGCCAGCAGCTTAGGAGGGGACAATTCACCCCTCCACTTT. It is translated as CASSLGGDNSPLHF.

The chain has TRBV7-9 and TRBJ2-3; D gene unclear. Germline V gives CDR1 SEHNR, CDR2 FQNEAQ (reference sequence). This CDR3 has 13 residues. Trimming pared 6 bases from V and 2 bases from J, leaving 9 bases between. The CDR3 loop is CASSLDNTDTQYF. In DNA, the CDR3 is TGTGCCAGCAGTCTTGACAACACAGATACGCAGTATTTT.

The V gene is TRBV10-2, the J gene TRBJ1-5; possibly TRBD1 for D (6 bases). The CDR3 contains 15 residues. The V gene lost 6 bases and the J gene lost 1 base, with 13 bases spanning the gap. CDR1 and CDR2 (germline): WSHSY, SAAADI. CDR3 bases: TGCGCCAGCAGGCAATCAGGGGTAAGCAATCAGCCCCAGCATTTT. Protein: CASRQSGVSNQPQHF.

The chain is built from TRBV29-1 and TRBJ2-7; the D is unclear. Trimming stripped 4 bases from V and 3 bases from J, with 7 bases between. The length of the CDR3 is 11 residues. Germline V lookup: CDR1 SQVTM, CDR2 ANQGSEA. This CDR3 is CSVGQDYEQYF. The CDR3 nucleotides read TGCAGCGTTGGGCAGGACTACGAGCAGTACTTC.